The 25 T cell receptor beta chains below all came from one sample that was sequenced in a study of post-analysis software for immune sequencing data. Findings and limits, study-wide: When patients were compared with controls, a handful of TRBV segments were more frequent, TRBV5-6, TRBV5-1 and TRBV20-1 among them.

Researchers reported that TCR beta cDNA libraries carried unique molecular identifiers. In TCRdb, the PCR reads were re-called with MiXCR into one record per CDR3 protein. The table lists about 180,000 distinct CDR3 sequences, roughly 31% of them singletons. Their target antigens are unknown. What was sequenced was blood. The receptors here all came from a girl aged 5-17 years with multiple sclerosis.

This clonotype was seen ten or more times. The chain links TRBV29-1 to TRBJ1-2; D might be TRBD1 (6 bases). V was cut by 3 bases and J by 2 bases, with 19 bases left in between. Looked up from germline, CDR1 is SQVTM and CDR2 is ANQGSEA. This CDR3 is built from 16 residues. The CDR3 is CSVEGGLILLNYGYTF. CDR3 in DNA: TGCAGCGTTGAGGGGGGCTTAATCCTCCTAAACTATGGCTACACCTTC. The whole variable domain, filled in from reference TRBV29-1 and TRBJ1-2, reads SAVISQKPSRDICQRGTSLTIQCQVDSQVTMMFWYRQQPGQSLTLIATANQGSEATYESGFVIDKFPISRPNLTFSTLTVSNMSPEDSSIYLCSVEGGLILLNYGYTFGSGTRLTVV.

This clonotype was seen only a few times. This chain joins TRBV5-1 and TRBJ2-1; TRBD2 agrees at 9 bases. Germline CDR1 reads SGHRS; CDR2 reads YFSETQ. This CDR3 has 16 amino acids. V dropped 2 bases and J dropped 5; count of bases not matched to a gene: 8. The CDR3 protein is CASSFGGRAAHNEQFF. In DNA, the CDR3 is TGCGCCAGCAGCTTTGGCGGGAGGGCCGCCCACAATGAGCAGTTCTTC. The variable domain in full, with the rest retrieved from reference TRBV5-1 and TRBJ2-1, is KAGVTQTPRYLIKTRGQQVTLSCSPISGHRSVSWYQQTPGQGLQFLFEYFSETQRNKGNFPGRFSGRQFSNSRSEMNVSTLELGDSALYLCASSFGGRAAHNEQFFGPGTRLTVL.

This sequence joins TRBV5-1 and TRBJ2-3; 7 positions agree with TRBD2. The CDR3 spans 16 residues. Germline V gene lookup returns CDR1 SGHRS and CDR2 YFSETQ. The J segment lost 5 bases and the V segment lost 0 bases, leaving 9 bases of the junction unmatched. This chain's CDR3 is CASSLAGRGIGDTQYF. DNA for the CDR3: TGCGCCAGCAGCTTGGCCGGGCGGGGGATAGGAGATACGCAGTATTTT.

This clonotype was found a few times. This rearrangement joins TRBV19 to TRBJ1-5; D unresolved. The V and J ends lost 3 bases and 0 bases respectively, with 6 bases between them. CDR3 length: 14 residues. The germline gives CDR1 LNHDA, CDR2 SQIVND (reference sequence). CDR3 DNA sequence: TGTGCCAGTAGTATGAGGAGTAGCAATCAGCCCCAGCATTTT. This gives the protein CASSMRSSNQPQHF.

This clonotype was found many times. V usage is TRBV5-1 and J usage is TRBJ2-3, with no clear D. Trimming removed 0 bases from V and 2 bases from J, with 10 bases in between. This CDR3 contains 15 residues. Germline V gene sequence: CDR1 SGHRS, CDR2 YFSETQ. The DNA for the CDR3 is TGCGCCAGCAGCTTGGACGGACCAAACACAGATACGCAGTATTTT. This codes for CASSLDGPNTDTQYF.

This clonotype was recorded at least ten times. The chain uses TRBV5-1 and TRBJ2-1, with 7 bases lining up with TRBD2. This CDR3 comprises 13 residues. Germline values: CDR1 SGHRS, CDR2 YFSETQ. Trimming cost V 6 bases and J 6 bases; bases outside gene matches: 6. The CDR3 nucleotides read TGCGCCAGCACCCTAGGGAGGGGCAATGAGCAGTTCTTC. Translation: CASTLGRGNEQFF.

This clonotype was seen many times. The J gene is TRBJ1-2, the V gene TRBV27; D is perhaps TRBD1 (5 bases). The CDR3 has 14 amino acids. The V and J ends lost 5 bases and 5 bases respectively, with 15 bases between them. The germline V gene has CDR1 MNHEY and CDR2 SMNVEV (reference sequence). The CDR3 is CASSPSGVRYGYTF. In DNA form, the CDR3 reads TGTGCCAGCAGTCCCTCGGGGGTTCGGTATGGCTACACCTTC.

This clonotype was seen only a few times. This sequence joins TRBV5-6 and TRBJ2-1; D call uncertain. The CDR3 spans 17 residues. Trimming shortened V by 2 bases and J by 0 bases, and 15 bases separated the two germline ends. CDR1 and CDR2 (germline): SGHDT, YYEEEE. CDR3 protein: CASSLSVREVSYNEQFF. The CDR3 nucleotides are TGTGCCAGCAGCTTAAGTGTTAGAGAAGTCTCCTACAATGAGCAGTTCTTC.

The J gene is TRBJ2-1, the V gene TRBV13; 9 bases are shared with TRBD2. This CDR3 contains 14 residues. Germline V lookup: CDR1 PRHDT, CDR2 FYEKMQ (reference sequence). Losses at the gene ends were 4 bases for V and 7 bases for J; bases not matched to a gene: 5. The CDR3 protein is CASSSLAGRNEQFF. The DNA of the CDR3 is TGTGCCAGCAGCTCCCTAGCGGGACGGAATGAGCAGTTCTTC. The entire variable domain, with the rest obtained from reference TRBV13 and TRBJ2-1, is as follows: AAGVIQSPRHLIKEKRETATLKCYPIPRHDTVYWYQQGPGQDPQFLISFYEKMQSDKGSIPDRFSAQQFSDYHSELNMSSLELGDSALYFCASSSLAGRNEQFFGPGTRLTVL.

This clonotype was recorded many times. The CDR3 DNA sequence: TGCAGTGCTAGAGTCCCCGACTTCGCGGGGAAAGAGACCCAGTACTTC. This sequence encodes CSARVPDFAGKETQYF. The rearrangement uses TRBV20-1 and TRBJ2-5, with D possibly TRBD2 on 6 matching bases. The V gene's germline CDR1 is DFQATT and CDR2 SNEGSKA (reference sequence). The CDR3 covers 16 residues. Trimming removed 1 base from V and 3 bases from J, with 18 bases in between.

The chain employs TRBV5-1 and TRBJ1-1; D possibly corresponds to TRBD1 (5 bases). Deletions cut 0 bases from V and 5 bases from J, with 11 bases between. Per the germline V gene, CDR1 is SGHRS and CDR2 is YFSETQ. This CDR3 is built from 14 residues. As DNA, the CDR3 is TGCGCCAGCAGCTTGGCCGGGGCGCGAACTGAAGCTTTCTTT. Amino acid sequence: CASSLAGARTEAFF.

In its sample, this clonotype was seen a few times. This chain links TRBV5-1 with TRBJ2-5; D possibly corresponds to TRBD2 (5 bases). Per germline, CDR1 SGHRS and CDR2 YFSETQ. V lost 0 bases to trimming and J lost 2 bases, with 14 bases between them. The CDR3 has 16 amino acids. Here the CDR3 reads CASSLAIGGGQETQYF. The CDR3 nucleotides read TGCGCCAGCAGCTTGGCCATTGGCGGAGGACAAGAGACCCAGTACTTC.

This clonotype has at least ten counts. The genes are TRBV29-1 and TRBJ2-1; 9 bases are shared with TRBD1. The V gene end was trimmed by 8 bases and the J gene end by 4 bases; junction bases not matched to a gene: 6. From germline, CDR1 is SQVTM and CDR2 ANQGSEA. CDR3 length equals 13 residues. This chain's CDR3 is CSIKDRGYNEQFF. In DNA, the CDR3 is TGCAGCATTAAGGACAGGGGTTACAATGAGCAGTTCTTC.

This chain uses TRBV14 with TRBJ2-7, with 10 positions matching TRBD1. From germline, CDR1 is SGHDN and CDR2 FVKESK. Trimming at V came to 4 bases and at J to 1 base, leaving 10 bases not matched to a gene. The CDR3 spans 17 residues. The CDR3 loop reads CASSPNRGTGVSYEQYF. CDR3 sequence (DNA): TGTGCCAGCAGCCCGAACCGCGGGACAGGGGTTTCCTACGAGCAGTACTTC. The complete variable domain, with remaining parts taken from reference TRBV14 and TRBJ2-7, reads EAGVTQFPSHSVIEKGQTVTLRCDPISGHDNLYWYRRVMGKEIKFLLHFVKESKQDESGMPNNRFLAERTGGTYSTLKVQPAELEDSGVYFCASSPNRGTGVSYEQYFGPGTRLTVT.

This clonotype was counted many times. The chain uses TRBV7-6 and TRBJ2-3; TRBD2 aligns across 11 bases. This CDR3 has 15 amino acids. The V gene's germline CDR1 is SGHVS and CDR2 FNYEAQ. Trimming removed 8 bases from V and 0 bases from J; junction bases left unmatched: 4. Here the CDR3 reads CASRGLAGSTDTQYF. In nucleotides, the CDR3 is TGTGCCAGCCGCGGACTAGCGGGTAGCACAGATACGCAGTATTTT.

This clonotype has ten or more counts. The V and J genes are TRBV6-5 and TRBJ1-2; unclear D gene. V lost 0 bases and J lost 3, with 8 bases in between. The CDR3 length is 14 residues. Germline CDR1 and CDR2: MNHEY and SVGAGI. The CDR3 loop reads CASSYSIMYYGYTF. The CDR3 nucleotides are TGTGCCAGCAGTTACTCTATAATGTACTATGGCTACACCTTC.

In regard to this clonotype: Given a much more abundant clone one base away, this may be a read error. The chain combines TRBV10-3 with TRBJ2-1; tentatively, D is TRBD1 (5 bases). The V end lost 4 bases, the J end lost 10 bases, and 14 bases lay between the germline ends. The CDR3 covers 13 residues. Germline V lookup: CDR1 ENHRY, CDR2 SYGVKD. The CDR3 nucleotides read TGTGCCATCAGTGCACAGGTCTCCTACGAGCAGTTCTTC. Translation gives CAISAQVSYEQFF.

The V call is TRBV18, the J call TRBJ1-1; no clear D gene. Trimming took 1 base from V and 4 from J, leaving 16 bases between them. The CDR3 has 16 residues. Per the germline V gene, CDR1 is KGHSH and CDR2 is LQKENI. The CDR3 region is CASSPLAGFRGTEAFF. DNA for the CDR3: TGTGCCAGCTCACCACTGGCGGGGTTTAGAGGCACTGAAGCTTTCTTT.

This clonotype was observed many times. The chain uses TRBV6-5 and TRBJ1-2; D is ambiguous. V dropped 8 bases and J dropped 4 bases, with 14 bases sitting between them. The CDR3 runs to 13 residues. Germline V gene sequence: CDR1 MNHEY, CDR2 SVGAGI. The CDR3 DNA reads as TGTGCCAGCCAGGCCGGCAGGCTCTATGGCTACACCTTC. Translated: CASQAGRLYGYTF.

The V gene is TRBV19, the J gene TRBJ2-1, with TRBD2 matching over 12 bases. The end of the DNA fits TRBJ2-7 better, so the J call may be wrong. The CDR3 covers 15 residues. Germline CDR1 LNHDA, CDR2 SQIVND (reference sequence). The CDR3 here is CASTPLAGGYNEQYF. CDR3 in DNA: TGTGCCAGTACCCCACTAGCGGGAGGATACAATGAGCAGTACTTC.

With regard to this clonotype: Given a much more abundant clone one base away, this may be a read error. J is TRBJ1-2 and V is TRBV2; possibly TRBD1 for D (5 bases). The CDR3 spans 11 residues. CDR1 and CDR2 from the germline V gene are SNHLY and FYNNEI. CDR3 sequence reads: CASVRDYDYTF. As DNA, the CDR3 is TGTGCCAGCGTAAGGGACTATGACTACACCTTC.

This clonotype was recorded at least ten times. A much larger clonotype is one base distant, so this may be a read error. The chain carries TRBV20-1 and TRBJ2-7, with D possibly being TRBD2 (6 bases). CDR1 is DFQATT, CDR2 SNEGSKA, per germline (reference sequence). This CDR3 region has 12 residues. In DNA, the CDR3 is TGCAGGGCTAGGGAGGCCGAATACGAGCAGTACTTC. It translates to CRAREAEYEQYF.

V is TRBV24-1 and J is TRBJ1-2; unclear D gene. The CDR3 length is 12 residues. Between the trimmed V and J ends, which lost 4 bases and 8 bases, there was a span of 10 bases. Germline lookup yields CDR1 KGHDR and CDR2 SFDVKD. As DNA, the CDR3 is TGTGCCACCAGTGAGGGAGGACGGGGCTACACCTTC. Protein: CATSEGGRGYTF.

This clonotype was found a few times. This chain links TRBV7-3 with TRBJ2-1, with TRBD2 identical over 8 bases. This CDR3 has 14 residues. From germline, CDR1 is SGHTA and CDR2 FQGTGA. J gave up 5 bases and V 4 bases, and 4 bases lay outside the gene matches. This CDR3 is CASSSGLGHNEQFF. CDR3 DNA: TGTGCCAGCAGCTCGGGACTAGGCCACAATGAGCAGTTCTTC.

In DNA form, the CDR3 reads TGTGCCAGCAGTATCCCGGGTCCCGACATTCAGTACTTC. It is translated as CASSIPGPDIQYF. The V and J genes are TRBV28 and TRBJ2-4; D unresolved. V lost 5 bases and J 8 bases, leaving 13 bases between the germline ends. Per the germline V gene, CDR1 is MDHEN and CDR2 is SYDVKM. The CDR3 is 13 amino acids.